A single sample is the source of the 18 T cell receptor beta chains below, sequenced in a study of shared T cell receptors in the human thymus. Clones were read by immunoSEQ multiplex PCR, and TCRdb kept only the in-frame ones, dropping some. The table lists approximately 400,000 clones, roughly 94% of them singletons. Source material: thymocytes. Receptors were obtained from a human donor.

The CDR3 here is CASSDRRDNEQFF. The CDR3, as DNA: TGCGCCAGCAGTGACAGGAGGGACAATGAGCAGTTCTTC. This chain uses TRBV10-2 with TRBJ2-1, with TRBD2 as a possible D gene (6 bases). The CDR3 length is 13 residues. Germline-derived CDR1 and CDR2 are WSHSY and SAAADI. The germline V and J ends were trimmed by 3 bases and 5 bases, with 8 bases remaining between them.

The CDR3 reads CASSLRVAGAAETQYF. The CDR3 region has the DNA TGTGCCAGCAGCTTACGGGTAGCGGGAGCAGCGGAGACCCAGTACTTC. The chain recombines TRBV11-3 with TRBJ2-5, with TRBD2 matching over 9 bases. The length of the CDR3 is 16 residues. Trimming took 2 bases from V and 5 from J; bases not matched to a gene: 9. CDR1 and CDR2 (germline): SGHNT, YENEEA.

The chain couples TRBV10-3 to TRBJ1-5; a weak D match, TRBD1 (5 bases). The germline V and J ends were trimmed by 3 bases and 1 base, with 13 bases remaining between them. Per germline, CDR1 ENHRY and CDR2 SYGVKD. The CDR3 extends over 16 amino acids. Written as DNA, the CDR3 is TGTGCCATCAGTGACCCCCGAGGGGAAAGCAATCAGCCCCAGCATTTT. Translating it yields CAISDPRGESNQPQHF.

This CDR3 is CASSLGSGAGPYEQYF. The CDR3, as DNA: TGTGCCAGCAGCTTAGGATCGGGCGCGGGACCGTACGAGCAGTACTTC. The rearrangement joins TRBV11-3 to TRBJ2-7; a possible D gene is TRBD2 (6 bases). Trimming left V 1 base short and J 4 bases short, with 17 bases between. Germline CDR1 and CDR2: SGHNT and YENEEA. This CDR3 is built from 16 residues.

The DNA for the CDR3 is TGTGCCAGCTCCCCCGGACAGGGGCATGGCTACACCTTC. Translation gives CASSPGQGHGYTF. The chain carries TRBV18 and TRBJ1-2, with 9 bases that match TRBD1. The CDR3 runs to 13 residues. Per germline, CDR1 KGHSH and CDR2 LQKENI. V lost 6 bases and J lost 6; bases outside the gene matches: 5.

V usage is TRBV14 and J usage is TRBJ2-2; D gene uncertain. V shed 0 bases and J shed 0 bases, with 8 bases lying between them. Looked up from germline, CDR1 is SGHDN and CDR2 is FVKESK. The CDR3 is 16 amino acids. The chain's CDR3 is CASSQEQLANTGELFF. CDR3 bases: TGTGCCAGCAGCCAAGAGCAGCTGGCGAACACCGGGGAGCTGTTTTTT.

The J gene is TRBJ1-1, the V gene TRBV7-2; D is undetermined. The germline V gene has CDR1 SGHTA and CDR2 FQGNSA. The V gene lost 2 bases and the J gene lost 3 bases, with 16 bases spanning the gap. There are 16 residues in the CDR3. The CDR3 region is CASSLLGREWYTEAFF. The CDR3 region has the DNA TGTGCCAGCAGCTTACTAGGGAGGGAATGGTACACTGAAGCTTTCTTT.

This chain connects TRBV28 to TRBJ2-7; 7 nucleotides line up with TRBD2. In germline, CDR1 is MDHEN, CDR2 SYDVKM. V lost 5 bases and J lost 6; bases outside the gene matches: 10. The CDR3 runs 14 residues. The CDR3 is CASSPEGGPGEQYF. In DNA, the CDR3 is TGTGCCAGCAGTCCCGAGGGAGGGCCTGGCGAGCAGTACTTC.

This chain joins TRBV7-8 and TRBJ2-2, with D uncertain. V dropped 5 bases and J dropped 3 bases, with 10 bases sitting between them. In germline, CDR1 is SGHVS, CDR2 FQNEAQ. The CDR3 loop spans 14 amino acids. The CDR3 spells CASSRPEYTGELFF. Here the CDR3 DNA reads TGTGCCAGCAGCCGACCCGAGTACACCGGGGAGCTGTTTTTT.

The chain joins TRBV4-2 to TRBJ2-7; the D call may be TRBD1 or TRBD2 (5 bases each). This CDR3 has 15 residues. V was clipped by 4 bases and J by 0 bases, with 13 bases between them. Germline CDR1 is LGHNA and CDR2 is YNFKEQ. CDR3 nucleotides: TGTGCCAGCAGCCCCGGGACGGTAAGCTCCTACGAGCAGTACTTC. Translated: CASSPGTVSSYEQYF.

The J gene is TRBJ1-4, the V gene TRBV7-2, with D unclear. This CDR3 is 14 amino acids long. The germline CDR1 and CDR2 sequences are SGHTA and FQGNSA. V lost 2 bases and J 14 bases, leaving 18 bases between the germline ends. The CDR3 reads CASSLNFSRGRLFF. CDR3 sequence (DNA): TGTGCCAGCAGCTTAAACTTCAGCCGGGGTAGGCTGTTTTTT.

A remark on this clone: One junction end disagrees with the germline gene, perhaps due to a read error. The chain is built from TRBV11-3 and TRBJ2-7; 7 nucleotides line up with TRBD2. Germline CDR1 reads SGHNT; CDR2 reads YENEEA. This CDR3 spans 11 amino acids. The chain's CDR3 is CASSCAPSGRF. The CDR3 nucleotides are TGTGCCAGCAGCTGCGCGCCTAGCGGCCGTTTC.

DNA of the CDR3: TGTGCCAGCAGCGCTAACAGGGAGTTCTCTGGAAACACCATATATTTT. This codes for CASSANREFSGNTIYF. The genes are TRBV9 and TRBJ1-3, with D perhaps matching TRBD1 (6 bases). Between the trimmed V and J ends, which lost 3 bases and 0 bases, there was a span of 13 bases. CDR1 is SGDLS, CDR2 YYNGEE, per germline. CDR3 length equals 16 residues.

The V and J genes are TRBV15 and TRBJ2-5; 7 nucleotides agree with TRBD1. Trimming took 5 bases from V and 3 from J; bases not matched to a gene: 15. The CDR3 covers 17 residues. Germline assignment: CDR1 LNHNV and CDR2 YYDKDF (reference sequence). This CDR3 is CATSCSRVGTAKETQYF. DNA for the CDR3: TGTGCCACCAGCTGCTCGCGTGTTGGGACAGCTAAAGAGACCCAGTACTTC.

The chain combines TRBV27 with TRBJ2-3; D is ambiguous. From germline, CDR1 is MNHEY and CDR2 SMNVEV (reference sequence). There are 14 residues in the CDR3. The V and J ends lost 2 bases and 1 base respectively, with 7 bases between them. The CDR3 reads CASSLGLGTDTQYF. CDR3 sequence (DNA): TGTGCCAGCAGTTTAGGTTTGGGCACAGATACGCAGTATTTT.

This chain uses TRBV6-1 with TRBJ2-7; maybe TRBD2 (6 bases). Trimming shortened V by 2 bases and J by 2 bases, and 10 bases separated the two germline ends. Germline CDR1 reads MNHNS; CDR2 reads SASEGT. The CDR3 spans 14 residues. The CDR3 nucleotides are TGTGCCAGCAGTGAATTAGGAGGGGCCTACGAGCAGTACTTC. Translating gives CASSELGGAYEQYF.

V gene TRBV7-9 combines with J gene TRBJ2-7; possibly TRBD1 or TRBD2 for D (5 bases each). Looked up from germline, CDR1 is SEHNR and CDR2 is FQNEAQ (reference sequence). Trimming stripped 5 bases from V and 2 bases from J, with 25 bases between. The CDR3 has 18 amino acids. The CDR3 DNA reads as TGTGCCAGCAGCGCAATCCCAAATTACGGGGCGGATGCCTACGAGCAGTACTTC. It translates to CASSAIPNYGADAYEQYF.

J is TRBJ2-7 and V is TRBV18; TRBD1 agrees at 8 bases. After removal of 3 bases from V and 1 base from J, the junction contained 8 bases not matched to a gene. This CDR3 contains 16 residues. CDR1 is KGHSH and CDR2 is LQKENI in the germline V gene. The CDR3: CASSPTYGDRSYEQYF. In DNA, the CDR3 is TGTGCCAGCTCACCGACCTATGGGGACAGGTCCTACGAGCAGTACTTC.